A selection of T cell receptor beta chains follows, all from one sample in a study of breast tumors, draining lymph nodes, adjacent tissues. Via MiXCR, TCRdb re-called the multiplex PCR reads, giving one row per CDR3 protein. The sample consists of about 230,000 distinct CDR3 sequences, about a third of them appearing once. The sequenced material came from axillary lymph node tissue. These receptors came from a female donor with breast cancer. Some clones in this sample may be carry-over from other donors' samples. The CDR3 runs from the conserved cysteine through the conserved F or W. The D gene is left open where the match is weak. Clone size appears in some rows only: once, few, many, or a class for an expanded clone.

D	V	size	J	DNA	CDR3
TRBD2	TRBV5-1	many	TRBJ2-5	TGCGCCAGCAGTCCTTTCCCCGGACTAGCGGCACAAGAGACCCAGTACTTC	CASSPFPGLAAQETQYF
.	TRBV5-5	.	TRBJ1-5	TGTGCCAGCAGCTTAGCAGCACGCGGCAATCAGCCCCAGCATTTT	CASSLAARGNQPQHF
.	TRBV20-1	few	TRBJ1-1	TGCAGTGCTAGAGGGGGTCCGAGGACTGAAGCTTTCTTT	CSARGGPRTEAFF
TRBD2	TRBV24-1	.	TRBJ2-7	TGTGCCACCGCATCTAGCGGGACTAGCTACGAGCAGTACTTC	CATASSGTSYEQYF
TRBD2	TRBV11-2	once	TRBJ2-3	TGTGCCAGCAGCTTAGTGGGGGGGGGACTAGCGGGAGGGCCGGATACGCAGTATTTT	CASSLVGGGLAGGPDTQYF
.	TRBV5-1	many	TRBJ2-1	TGCGCCAGCAGCTTGGTGCTCCGGGATGAGCAGTTCTTC	CASSLVLRDEQFF
TRBD2	TRBV2	many	TRBJ2-7	TGTGCCAGCAGGTACGGCGGGAGGGTCGACGAGCAGTACTTC	CASRYGGRVDEQYF
.	TRBV7-2	.	TRBJ2-7	TGTGCCAGCAGTCGGGGGGCAGGAACCTACGAGCAGTACTTC	CASSRGAGTYEQYF
TRBD2	TRBV29-1	.	TRBJ2-3	TGCAGCGTTTATGCTCTAGCGGGAGGGAGGGGAGATACGCAGTATTTT	CSVYALAGGRGDTQYF
.	TRBV18	.	TRBJ1-1	TGTGCCAGCTCACCAAAAGGCCAGGTAAACACTGAAGCTTTCTTT	CASSPKGQVNTEAFF
.	TRBV10-3	many	TRBJ2-1	TGTGCCATCAGTGATCGAGAGCGCTCCTACAATGAGCAGTTCTTC	CAISDRERSYNEQFF
.	TRBV19	few	TRBJ1-1	TGTGCCAGTAGTATAATAGGTGCAGGGAGGGGGAACACTGAAGCTTTCTTT	CASSIIGAGRGNTEAFF
TRBD1	TRBV28	many	TRBJ1-5	TGTGCCAGCAGTTTAGGGACAGGGGTAAACAATCAGCCCCAGCATTTT	CASSLGTGVNNQPQHF
.	TRBV6-5	many	TRBJ1-2	TGTGCCAGCAGTCACGGGGCAGGGGAAGGCTACACCTTC	CASSHGAGEGYTF
TRBD2	TRBV19	many	TRBJ2-7	TGTGCCAGTAGTCCTAGGACTAGCGGGAGTTCCGAGCAGTACTTC	CASSPRTSGSSEQYF
.	TRBV19	many	TRBJ2-5	TGTGCCAGCCGGAGGGGGGAGACAGGGTCCCAAGAGACCCAGTACTTC	CASRRGETGSQETQYF
.	TRBV20-1	.	TRBJ1-6	TGCAGTGCTAGACCTGGGAACAGATCACCCCTCCACTTT	CSARPGNRSPLHF
.	TRBV11-3	many	TRBJ2-1	TGTGCCAGCAGCCCCGGGACGGTTTACAATGAGCAGTTCTTC	CASSPGTVYNEQFF
TRBD2	TRBV19	many	TRBJ2-1	TGTGCCAGTAGTAGAGGGGGGACTAGCGGGAGTCGTCGCATGAATGAGCAGTTCTTC	CASSRGGTSGSRRMNEQFF
TRBD2	TRBV24-1	few	TRBJ2-7	TGTGCCACCAGTCCGGGGGGACCTGGCCCCCGGCGGCAGTACTTC	CATSPGGPGPRRQYF
.	TRBV7-9	many	TRBJ2-1	TGTGCCAGCAGCTTAGTTCGGTACAATGAGCAGTTCTTC	CASSLVRYNEQFF
TRBD1	TRBV2	many	TRBJ1-2	TGTGCCAGCACGACAGGGGGCGCATCTATCTATGGCTACACCTTC	CASTTGGASIYGYTF